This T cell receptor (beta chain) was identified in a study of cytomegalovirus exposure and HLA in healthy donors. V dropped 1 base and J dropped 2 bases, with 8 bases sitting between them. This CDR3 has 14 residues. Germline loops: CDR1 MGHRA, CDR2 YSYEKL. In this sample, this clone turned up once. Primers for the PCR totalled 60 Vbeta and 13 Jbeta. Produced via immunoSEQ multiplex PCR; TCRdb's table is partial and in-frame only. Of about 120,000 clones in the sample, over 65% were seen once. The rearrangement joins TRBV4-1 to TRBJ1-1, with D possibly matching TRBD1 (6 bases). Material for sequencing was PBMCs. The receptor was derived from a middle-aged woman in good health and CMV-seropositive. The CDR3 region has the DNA TGCGCCAGCAGCCAAGGGACAGCCAACACTGAAGCTTTCTTT. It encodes CASSQGTANTEAFF.